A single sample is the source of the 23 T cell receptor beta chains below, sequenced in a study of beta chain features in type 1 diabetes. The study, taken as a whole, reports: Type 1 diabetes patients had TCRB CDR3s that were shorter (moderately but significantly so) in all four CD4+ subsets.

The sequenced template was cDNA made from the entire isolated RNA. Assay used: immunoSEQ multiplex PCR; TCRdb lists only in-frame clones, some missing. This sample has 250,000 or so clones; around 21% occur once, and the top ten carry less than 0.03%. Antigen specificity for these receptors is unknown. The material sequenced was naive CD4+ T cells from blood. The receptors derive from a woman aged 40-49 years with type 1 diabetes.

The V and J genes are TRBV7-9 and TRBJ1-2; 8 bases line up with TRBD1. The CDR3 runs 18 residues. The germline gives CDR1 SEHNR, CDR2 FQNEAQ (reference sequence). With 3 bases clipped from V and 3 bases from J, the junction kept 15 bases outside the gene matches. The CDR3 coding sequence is TGTGCCAGCAGCTTTCAATGGCAGGGGGCGAAGAGTGACTATGGCTACACCTTC. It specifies CASSFQWQGAKSDYGYTF.

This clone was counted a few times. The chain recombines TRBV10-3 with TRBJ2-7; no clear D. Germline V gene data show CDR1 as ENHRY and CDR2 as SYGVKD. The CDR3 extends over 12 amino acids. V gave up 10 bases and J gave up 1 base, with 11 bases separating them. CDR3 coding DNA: TGTGCCAACCAGGAAGGTTCCTACGAGCAGTACTTC. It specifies CANQEGSYEQYF.

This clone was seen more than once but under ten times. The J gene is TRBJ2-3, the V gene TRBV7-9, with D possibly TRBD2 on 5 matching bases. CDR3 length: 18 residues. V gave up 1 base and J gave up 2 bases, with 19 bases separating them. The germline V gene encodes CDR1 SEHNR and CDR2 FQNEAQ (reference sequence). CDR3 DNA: TGTGCCAGCAGCTTAGTGGATAGCGTCTACACCGACACAGATACGCAGTATTTT. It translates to CASSLVDSVYTDTDTQYF.

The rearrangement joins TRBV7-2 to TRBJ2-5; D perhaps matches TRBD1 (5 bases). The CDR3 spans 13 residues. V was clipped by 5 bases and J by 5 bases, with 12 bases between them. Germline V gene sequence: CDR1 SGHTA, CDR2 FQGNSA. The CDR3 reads CASSAGLRETQYF. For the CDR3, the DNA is TGTGCCAGCAGCGCAGGGTTGCGGGAGACCCAGTACTTC. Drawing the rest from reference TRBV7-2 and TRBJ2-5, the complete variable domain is GAGVSQSPSNKVTEKGKDVELRCDPISGHTALYWYRQSLGQGLEFLIYFQGNSAPDKSGLPSDRFSAERTGGSVSTLTIQRTQQEDSAVYLCASSAGLRETQYFGPGTRLLVL.

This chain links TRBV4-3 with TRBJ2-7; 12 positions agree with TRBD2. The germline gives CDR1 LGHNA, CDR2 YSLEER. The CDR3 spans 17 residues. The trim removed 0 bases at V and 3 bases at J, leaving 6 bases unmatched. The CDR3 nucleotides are TGCGCCAGCAGCCAAGACCCCGGGACTAGCGGGCGCTACGAGCAGTACTTC. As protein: CASSQDPGTSGRYEQYF.

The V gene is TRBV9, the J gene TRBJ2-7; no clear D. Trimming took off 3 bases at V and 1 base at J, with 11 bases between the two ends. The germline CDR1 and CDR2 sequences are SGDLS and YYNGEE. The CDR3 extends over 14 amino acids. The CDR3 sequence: CASSGPSGSYEQYF. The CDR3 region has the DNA TGTGCCAGCAGCGGCCCCTCCGGTTCCTACGAGCAGTACTTC.

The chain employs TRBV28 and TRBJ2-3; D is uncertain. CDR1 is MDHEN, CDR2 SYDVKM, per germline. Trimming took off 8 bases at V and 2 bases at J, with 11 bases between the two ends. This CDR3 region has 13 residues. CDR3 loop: CASDTALTDTQYF. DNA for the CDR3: TGTGCCAGCGACACCGCTCTCACAGATACGCAGTATTTT.

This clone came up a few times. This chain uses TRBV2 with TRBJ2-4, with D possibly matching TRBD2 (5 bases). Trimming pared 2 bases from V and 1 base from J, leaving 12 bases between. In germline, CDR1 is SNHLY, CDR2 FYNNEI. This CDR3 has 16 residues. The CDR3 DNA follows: TGTGCCAGCAGTGAAACCCCTGGCGGGGCCAAAAACATTCAGTACTTC. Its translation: CASSETPGGAKNIQYF.

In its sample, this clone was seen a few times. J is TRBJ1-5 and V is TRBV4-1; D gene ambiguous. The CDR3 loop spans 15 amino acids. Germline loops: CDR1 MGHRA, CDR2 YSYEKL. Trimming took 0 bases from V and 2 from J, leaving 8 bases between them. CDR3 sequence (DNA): TGCGCCAGCAGCCAAGACGGCCGGGGCAATCAGCCCCAGCATTTT. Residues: CASSQDGRGNQPQHF.

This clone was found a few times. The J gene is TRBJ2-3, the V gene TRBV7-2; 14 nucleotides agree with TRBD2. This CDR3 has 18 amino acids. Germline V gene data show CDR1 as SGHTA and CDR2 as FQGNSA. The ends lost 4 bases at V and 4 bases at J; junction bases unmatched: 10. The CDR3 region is CASSSPRLAGGYPDTQYF. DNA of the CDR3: TGTGCCAGCAGCTCCCCCCGACTAGCGGGGGGGTACCCAGATACGCAGTATTTT.

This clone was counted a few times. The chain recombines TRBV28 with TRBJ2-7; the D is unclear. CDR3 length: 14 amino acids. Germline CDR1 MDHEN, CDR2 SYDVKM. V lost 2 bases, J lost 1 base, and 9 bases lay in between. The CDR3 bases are TGTGCCAGCAGTTTACGGTTTCCTTCCTACGAGCAGTACTTC. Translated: CASSLRFPSYEQYF.

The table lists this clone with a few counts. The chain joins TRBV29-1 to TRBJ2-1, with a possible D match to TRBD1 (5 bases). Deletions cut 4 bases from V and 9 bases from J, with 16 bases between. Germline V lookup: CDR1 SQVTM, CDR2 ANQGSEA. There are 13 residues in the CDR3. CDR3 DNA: TGCAGCGTTGGACTCCAAAGGGGTGGTGAGCAGTTCTTC. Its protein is CSVGLQRGGEQFF.

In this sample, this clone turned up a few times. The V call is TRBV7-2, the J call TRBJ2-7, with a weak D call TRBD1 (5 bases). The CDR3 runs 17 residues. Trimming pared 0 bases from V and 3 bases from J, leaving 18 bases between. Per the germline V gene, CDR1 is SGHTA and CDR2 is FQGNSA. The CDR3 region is CASSLASAGSTRYEQYF. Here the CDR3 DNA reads TGTGCCAGCAGCTTAGCGTCCGCAGGGTCTACCCGCTACGAGCAGTACTTC.

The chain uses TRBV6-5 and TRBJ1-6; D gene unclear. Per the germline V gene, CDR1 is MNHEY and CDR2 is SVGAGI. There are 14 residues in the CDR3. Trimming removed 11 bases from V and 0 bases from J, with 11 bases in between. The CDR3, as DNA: TGTGCCTCCCAGGCGAGCTCCTATAATTCACCCCTCCACTTT. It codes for CASQASSYNSPLHF.

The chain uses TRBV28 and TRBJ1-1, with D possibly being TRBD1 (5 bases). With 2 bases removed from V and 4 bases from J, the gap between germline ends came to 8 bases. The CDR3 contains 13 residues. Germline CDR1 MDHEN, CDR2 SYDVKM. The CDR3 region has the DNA TGTGCCAGCAGTTTAACAGGTACCACTGAAGCTTTCTTT. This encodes CASSLTGTTEAFF.

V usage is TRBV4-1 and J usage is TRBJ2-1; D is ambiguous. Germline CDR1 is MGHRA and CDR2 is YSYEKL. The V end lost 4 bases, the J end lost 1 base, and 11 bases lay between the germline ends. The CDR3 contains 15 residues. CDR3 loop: CASSRPPDSYNEQFF. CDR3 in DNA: TGCGCCAGCAGCCGGCCCCCAGATTCCTACAATGAGCAGTTCTTC.

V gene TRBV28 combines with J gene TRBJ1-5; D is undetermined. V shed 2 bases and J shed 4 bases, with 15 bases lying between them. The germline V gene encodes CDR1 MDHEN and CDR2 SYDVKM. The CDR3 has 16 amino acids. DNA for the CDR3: TGTGCCAGCAGTTTAGGAGGGAGGCAGAAAAATCAGCCCCAGCATTTT. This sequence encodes CASSLGGRQKNQPQHF. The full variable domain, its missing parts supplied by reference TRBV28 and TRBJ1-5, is DVKVTQSSRYLVKRTGEKVFLECVQDMDHENMFWYRQDPGLGLRLIYFSYDVKMKEKGDIPEGYSVSREKKERFSLILESASTNQTSMYLCASSLGGRQKNQPQHFGDGTRLSIL.

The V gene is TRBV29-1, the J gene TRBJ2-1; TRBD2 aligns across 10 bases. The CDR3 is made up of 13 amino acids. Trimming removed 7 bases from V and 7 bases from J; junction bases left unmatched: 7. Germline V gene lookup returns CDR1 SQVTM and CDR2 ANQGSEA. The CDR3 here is CSAGLARRNEQFF. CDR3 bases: TGCAGCGCGGGACTAGCGAGAAGGAATGAGCAGTTCTTC.

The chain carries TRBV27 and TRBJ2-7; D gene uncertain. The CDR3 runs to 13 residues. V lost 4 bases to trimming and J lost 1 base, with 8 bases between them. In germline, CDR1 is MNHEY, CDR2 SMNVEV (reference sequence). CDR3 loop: CASSWSESYEQYF. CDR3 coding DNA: TGTGCCAGCAGTTGGTCCGAGTCCTACGAGCAGTACTTC.

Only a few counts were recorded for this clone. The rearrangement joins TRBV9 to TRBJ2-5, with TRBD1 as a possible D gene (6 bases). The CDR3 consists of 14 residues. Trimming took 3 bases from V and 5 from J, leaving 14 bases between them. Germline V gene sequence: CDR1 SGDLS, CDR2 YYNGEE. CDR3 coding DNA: TGTGCCAGCAGCGCGACCCCGCAGGGGGAGACCCAGTACTTC. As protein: CASSATPQGETQYF.

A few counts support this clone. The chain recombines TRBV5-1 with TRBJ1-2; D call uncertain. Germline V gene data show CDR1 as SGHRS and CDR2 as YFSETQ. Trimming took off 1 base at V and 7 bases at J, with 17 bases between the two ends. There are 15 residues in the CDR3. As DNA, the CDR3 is TGCGCCAGCAGCTTGCCGGCGGCCCCCGCGGGTGGCTACACCTTC. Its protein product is CASSLPAAPAGGYTF.

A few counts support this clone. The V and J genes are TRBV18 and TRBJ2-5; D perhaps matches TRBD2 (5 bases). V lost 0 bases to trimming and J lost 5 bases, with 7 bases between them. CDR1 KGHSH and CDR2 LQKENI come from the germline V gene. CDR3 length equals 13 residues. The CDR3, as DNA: TGTGCCAGCTCACCACCGAGGAGGGAGACCCAGTACTTC. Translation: CASSPPRRETQYF.

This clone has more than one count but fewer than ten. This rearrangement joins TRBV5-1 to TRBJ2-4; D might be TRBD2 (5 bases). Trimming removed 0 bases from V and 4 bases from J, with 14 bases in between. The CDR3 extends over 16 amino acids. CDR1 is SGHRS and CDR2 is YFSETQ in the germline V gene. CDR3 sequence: CASSLDGKVRKNIQYF. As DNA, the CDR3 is TGCGCCAGCAGCTTGGACGGGAAGGTCCGTAAAAACATTCAGTACTTC.